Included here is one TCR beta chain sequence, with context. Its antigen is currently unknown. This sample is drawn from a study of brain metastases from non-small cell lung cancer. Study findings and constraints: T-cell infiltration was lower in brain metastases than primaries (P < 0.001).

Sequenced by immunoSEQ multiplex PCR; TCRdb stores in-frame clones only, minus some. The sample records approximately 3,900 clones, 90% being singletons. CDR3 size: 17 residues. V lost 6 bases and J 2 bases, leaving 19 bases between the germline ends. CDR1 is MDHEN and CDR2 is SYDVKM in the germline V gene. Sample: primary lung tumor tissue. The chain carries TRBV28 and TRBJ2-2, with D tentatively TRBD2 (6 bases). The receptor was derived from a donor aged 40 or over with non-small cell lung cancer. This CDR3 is CASSPWLGGHNTGELFF. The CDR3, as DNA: TGTGCCAGCAGCCCATGGTTGGGAGGTCATAACACCGGGGAGCTGTTTTTT.